This is a list of T cell receptor beta chains from one sample in a study of OX40 agonist ivuxolimab in advanced cancers. Assay: immunoSEQ multiplex PCR; the TCRdb copy retains only in-frame clones and omits some. The sample lists 75,000 to 95,000 clones, roughly 91% occurring once. This specimen consisted of CD4+ or CD8+ T cells sorted from blood, obtained in a trial of the OX40 agonist ivuxolimab. These TCRs come from an adult with an advanced solid tumor such as melanoma, head and neck, liver or kidney cancer. CDR3s include the opening cysteine and the closing phenylalanine or tryptophan. Fields, in order: V gene, D gene, J gene, clone size, CDR3 protein, CDR3 DNA. The D gene is left open where the match is weak. Clone sizes are given selectively: once, few, many, or a class where the clone is expanded.

>TRBV5-6|.|TRBJ1-6|.
CASSSVTGGNSPLHF
TGTGCCAGCAGCTCCGTTACGGGTGGCAATTCACCCCTCCACTTT
>TRBV4-2|TRBD2|TRBJ2-3|.
CASSQVMAGGGRVLSTDTQYF
TGTGCCAGCAGCCAAGTCATGGCGGGGGGCGGGAGGGTCCTTAGCACAGATACGCAGTATTTT
>TRBV29-1|.|TRBJ2-3|.
CSVAARVQGGPTDTQYF
TGCAGCGTTGCGGCCCGGGTGCAGGGGGGGCCCACAGATACGCAGTATTTT
>TRBV10-3|TRBD2|TRBJ2-1|.
CAISESDAGATYNEQFF
TGTGCCATCAGTGAGTCAGATGCGGGAGCCACCTACAATGAGCAGTTCTTC
>TRBV21-1|.|TRBJ1-2|.
CASSKGASVGYTF
TGTGCCAGCAGCAAAGGGGCCTCGGTAGGCTACACCTTC
>TRBV30|TRBD1|TRBJ1-5|.
CAWSGQGRDQPQHF
TGTGCCTGGAGTGGACAGGGGAGGGATCAGCCCCAGCATTTT
>TRBV18|.|TRBJ2-3|.
CASSLRSTDTQYF
TGTGCCAGCTCACTGCGTAGTACAGATACGCAGTATTTT
>TRBV18|TRBD1|TRBJ1-1|.
CASSRDRNTEAFF
TGTGCCAGCTCGCGGGACAGGAACACTGAAGCTTTCTTT
>TRBV4-2|.|TRBJ2-5|.
CASSQGPPGGETQYF
TGTGCCAGCAGCCAAGGCCCCCCAGGGGGGGAGACCCAGTACTTC
>TRBV5-1|.|TRBJ2-3|.
CASSPQGPSTDTQYF
TGCGCCAGCAGCCCACAGGGCCCTAGCACAGATACGCAGTATTTT
>TRBV4-3|.|TRBJ2-7|.
CASSQDLLAYEQYF
TGCGCCAGCAGCCAAGATCTACTAGCCTACGAGCAGTACTTC
>TRBV11-3|.|TRBJ1-5|once
CASSKGDGQPQHF
TGTGCCAGCAGTAAGGGGGACGGCCAGCCCCAGCATTTT
>TRBV11-3|.|TRBJ2-5|once
CASRRGVGTGGTQYF
TGTGCCAGCAGGAGGGGGGTCGGGACCGGAGGGACCCAGTACTTC
>TRBV28|TRBD1|TRBJ1-1|.
CASNRGNMNTEAFF
TGTGCCAGCAACAGGGGGAACATGAACACTGAAGCTTTCTTT
>TRBV4-1|.|TRBJ1-3|.
CASSPRSDQTIYF
TGCGCCAGCAGCCCTCGATCTGATCAGACCATATATTTT
>TRBV5-1|TRBD2|TRBJ2-2|.
CASSLGLAGADTGELFF
TGCGCCAGCAGCTTGGGACTAGCGGGAGCGGACACCGGGGAGCTGTTTTTT
>TRBV4-1|TRBD2|TRBJ2-1|once
CASSRTAGTSQFF
TGCGCCAGCAGCCGAACAGCCGGGACTAGTCAGTTCTTC
>TRBV5-1|.|TRBJ1-4|.
CASSPGLQGEKLFF
TGCGCCAGCAGCCCGGGCCTTCAAGGCGAAAAACTGTTTTTT
>TRBV30|.|TRBJ2-3|.
CAWSVLTLGGTGDTQYF
TGTGCCTGGAGTGTACTCACCCTTGGGGGGACGGGGGATACGCAGTATTTT
>TRBV5-1|TRBD1|TRBJ2-7|.
CASSLPGQGPHEQYF
TGCGCCAGCAGCCTACCGGGACAGGGCCCTCACGAGCAGTACTTC
>TRBV6-5|.|TRBJ1-5|.
CASSGRVGNQPQHF
TGTGCCAGCAGCGGCCGAGTTGGGAATCAGCCCCAGCATTTT
>TRBV30|TRBD1|TRBJ2-7|.
CAWSVQVLTGSYYEQYF
TGTGCCTGGAGTGTTCAGGTATTGACAGGGTCGTACTACGAGCAGTACTTC
>TRBV10-3|.|TRBJ2-2|.
CAISESQLQTSTGELFF
TGTGCCATCAGTGAGTCACAACTACAGACGAGCACCGGGGAGCTGTTTTTT
>TRBV11-2|.|TRBJ1-4|.
CASSPREGSGEKLFF
TGTGCCAGCAGCCCCCGGGAAGGGTCGGGTGAAAAACTGTTTTTT
>TRBV5-1|.|TRBJ2-2|.
CASSRQTNTGELFF
TGCGCCAGCTCCCGACAGACGAACACCGGGGAGCTGTTTTTT
>TRBV5-1|.|TRBJ1-5|.
CASSPPGGGPYSNQPQHF
TGCGCCAGCAGCCCCCCCGGCGGGGGCCCCTATAGCAATCAGCCCCAGCATTTT
>TRBV4-2|TRBD2|TRBJ2-2|.
CASSRIAGGDPGELFF
TGTGCCAGCAGCCGGATAGCGGGAGGGGACCCCGGGGAGCTGTTTTTT
>TRBV9|.|TRBJ2-3|.
CASSVGQATDTQYF
TGTGCCAGCAGCGTAGGACAGGCGACAGATACGCAGTATTTT
>TRBV20-1|.|TRBJ2-3|.
CSATYDTQYF
TGCAGTGCTACGTACGATACGCAGTATTTT
>TRBV7-6|TRBD2|TRBJ2-1|.
CASSSSGTSDDEQFF
TGTGCCAGCAGCTCCTCCGGGACTAGCGACGATGAGCAGTTCTTC
>TRBV7-4|.|TRBJ1-3|.
CASSLARTVFSTGNTIYF
TGTGCCAGCAGCTTAGCGCGGACAGTTTTCAGTACTGGAAACACCATATATTTT
>TRBV7-3|TRBD2|TRBJ2-5|.
CASSLIGGRDETQYF
TGTGCCAGCAGCTTAATAGGAGGGAGGGACGAGACCCAGTACTTC
>TRBV18|.|TRBJ1-5|.
CASSPNGDQPQHF
TGTGCCAGCTCACCTAACGGTGATCAGCCCCAGCATTTT
>TRBV5-1|.|TRBJ2-7|.
CASSREPGSYEQYF
TGCGCCAGCAGCCGCGAGCCGGGATCCTACGAGCAGTACTTC
>TRBV7-9|.|TRBJ2-5|once
CASSLEGVQTQYF
TGTGCCAGCAGCTTAGAGGGGGTACAGACCCAGTACTTC
>TRBV29-1|TRBD2|TRBJ2-1|large
CSVLLAGPNEQFF
TGCAGCGTTCTCCTAGCGGGACCCAATGAGCAGTTCTTC
>TRBV7-2|TRBD2|TRBJ2-3|.
CASSLRLAGGTDTQYF
TGTGCCAGCAGCTTACGGCTAGCGGGAGGGACAGATACGCAGTATTTT
>TRBV9|.|TRBJ2-2|.
CASSVGGRADTGELFF
TGTGCCAGCAGCGTAGGTGGACGGGCGGACACCGGGGAGCTGTTTTTT
>TRBV11-3|.|TRBJ2-1|.
CASSPVWDSDPDDYNEQFF
TGTGCCAGCAGCCCGGTCTGGGACTCCGACCCCGATGACTACAATGAGCAGTTCTTC
>TRBV23-1|.|TRBJ2-7|.
CASRGLRGSYEQYF
TGCGCCAGCAGGGGCCTCAGGGGCTCCTACGAGCAGTACTTC
>TRBV28|.|TRBJ2-1|few
CASSLKGYNEQFF
TGTGCCAGCAGTTTAAAAGGGTACAATGAGCAGTTCTTC
>TRBV10-3|.|TRBJ2-7|.
CAIRGRVETTYEQYF
TGTGCCATCAGGGGGCGCGTTGAAACGACCTACGAGCAGTACTTC
>TRBV19|TRBD1|TRBJ1-2|.
CASRRTGEWYGYTF
TGTGCCAGTAGAAGGACAGGGGAATGGTATGGCTACACCTTC
>TRBV27|TRBD1|TRBJ2-3|once
CASSPWDRMLTDTQYF
TGTGCCAGCAGTCCATGGGACAGAATGCTCACAGATACGCAGTATTTT
>TRBV5-1|TRBD1|TRBJ1-1|.
CASSPQAGQGNTEAFF
TGCGCCAGCAGCCCCCAGGCGGGACAGGGGAACACTGAAGCTTTCTTT